These 15 T cell receptor beta chains were all obtained from the same sample, sequenced in a study of blood T cell repertoires in COVID-19. The method was immunoSEQ multiplex PCR; TCRdb's version includes in-frame clones alone and lacks a portion of them. The sample consists of around 130,000 clones, 84% of them appearing once. Sequences were obtained from PBMCs or T cells enriched from blood (not recorded which). The receptors derive from a woman in her late teens or twenties who had been exposed to COVID-19.

This clone was recorded a few times. This chain connects TRBV19 to TRBJ1-1, with TRBD1 as a possible D gene (6 bases). Germline loops: CDR1 LNHDA, CDR2 SQIVND (reference sequence). Trimming took off 7 bases at V and 0 bases at J, with 15 bases between the two ends. The CDR3 covers 15 residues. The CDR3 region is CASMRYQGLNTEAFF. CDR3 sequence (DNA): TGTGCCAGTATGCGTTATCAGGGGCTGAACACTGAAGCTTTCTTT.

This clone was recorded once. The rearrangement links TRBV7-6 to TRBJ2-2; 12 nucleotides agree with TRBD2. Germline loops: CDR1 SGHVS, CDR2 FNYEAQ. The CDR3 length is 19 residues. Germline trimming cut 5 bases from V and 2 bases from J; bases unmatched to any gene: 12. This CDR3 is CASSVPPGLAGDNTGELFF. The CDR3 DNA sequence: TGTGCCAGCAGCGTACCTCCGGGACTAGCGGGTGATAACACCGGGGAGCTGTTTTTT.

V gene TRBV30 combines with J gene TRBJ1-6; no clear D. Looked up from germline, CDR1 is GTSNPN and CDR2 is SVGIG (reference sequence). Trimming took off 4 bases at V and 10 bases at J, with 14 bases between the two ends. The length of the CDR3 is 13 residues. The DNA for the CDR3 is TGTGCCTGGAAACCAGCCGCGAGGTCACCCCTCCACTTT. Its translation is CAWKPAARSPLHF.

This clone was detected only once. This sequence joins TRBV4-3 and TRBJ1-5; D is undetermined. This CDR3 has 13 amino acids. Trimming left V 0 bases short and J 6 bases short, with 6 bases between. Germline CDR1 LGHNA, CDR2 YSLEER. CDR3 loop: CASSQDEGQPQHF. The CDR3, as DNA: TGCGCCAGCAGCCAAGATGAGGGTCAGCCCCAGCATTTT.

The chain uses TRBV3-1 (or the pseudogene TRBV3-2) and TRBJ2-1; TRBD1 is a possible D gene (6 bases). V was pared by 0 bases and J by 5 bases, with 17 bases between. The CDR3 contains 17 residues. The germline gives CDR1 LGHDT, CDR2 YNNKEL (reference sequence). The chain's CDR3 is CASSQDGRGLGDNEQFF. The CDR3 DNA reads as TGTGCCAGCAGCCAAGATGGCAGGGGCCTTGGGGACAATGAGCAGTTCTTC.

V is TRBV6-5 and J is TRBJ2-1; TRBD2 matches 9 bases. With V trimmed by 6 bases and J by 5 bases, 5 bases remained unmatched. Germline V gives CDR1 MNHEY, CDR2 SVGAGI. The CDR3 contains 14 residues. Here the CDR3 DNA reads TGTGCCAGCAGGCAAAGCGGGAGGAACAATGAGCAGTTCTTC. Its protein is CASRQSGRNNEQFF.

The V call is TRBV5-4, the J call TRBJ2-1, with TRBD2 identical over 9 bases. The CDR3 extends over 16 amino acids. CDR1 and CDR2 (germline): SGHNT, YYREEE (reference sequence). Trimming took 3 bases from V and 0 from J; bases not matched to a gene: 4. CDR3 protein: CASSWGSGGSYNEQFF. DNA of the CDR3: TGTGCCAGCAGCTGGGGTAGCGGGGGCTCCTACAATGAGCAGTTCTTC.

This clone occurred a few times. V gene TRBV28 combines with J gene TRBJ1-2; maybe TRBD1 (5 bases). Germline CDR1 MDHEN, CDR2 SYDVKM. The V and J ends lost 3 bases and 5 bases respectively, with 10 bases between them. The CDR3 totals 13 residues. CDR3 residues: CASSFPGQYGYTF. DNA of the CDR3: TGTGCCAGCAGTTTCCCAGGGCAGTATGGCTACACCTTC.

This clone has just one count. The rearrangement links TRBV28 to TRBJ2-2, with a tentative D call TRBD1 (5 bases). Looked up from germline, CDR1 is MDHEN and CDR2 is SYDVKM. The CDR3 covers 13 residues. V lost 10 bases and J lost 9, with 18 bases in between. CDR3 sequence (DNA): TGTGCCACCAATCAGGGTGGTCGTAGGGAGCTGTTTTTT. Encoded protein: CATNQGGRRELFF.

The rearrangement links TRBV7-9 to TRBJ2-7; 8 bases align to TRBD2. CDR3 length equals 15 residues. CDR1 SEHNR and CDR2 FQNEAQ come from the germline V gene (reference sequence). The V gene end was trimmed by 5 bases and the J gene end by 2 bases; junction bases not matched to a gene: 8. The CDR3 spells CASSPQIGGAYEQYF. The CDR3 DNA sequence: TGTGCCAGCAGCCCCCAGATCGGGGGGGCCTACGAGCAGTACTTC.

The chain employs TRBV11-3 and TRBJ2-1, with 7 bases aligning to TRBD1. V shed 0 bases, J shed 7 bases, and the junction held 9 bases outside the gene matches. The CDR3 runs to 16 residues. Germline V gives CDR1 SGHNT, CDR2 YENEEA. The CDR3, as DNA: TGTGCCAGCAGCTTAGATTACGGGACAGCCTCAAATGAGCAGTTCTTC. This codes for CASSLDYGTASNEQFF.

CDR3 sequence (DNA): TGTGCCAGCGGGAGACAGGGATCGAACACCGGGGAGCTGTTTTTT. Protein: CASGRQGSNTGELFF. The gene calls are TRBV2 and TRBJ2-2, with TRBD1 matching over 7 bases. Germline assignment: CDR1 SNHLY and CDR2 FYNNEI. Germline trimming cut 8 bases from V and 0 bases from J; bases unmatched to any gene: 6. This CDR3 has 15 amino acids.

This clone was seen a few times. The CDR3 DNA follows: TGTGCCAGCAGCCCGGTTTTTGAAAAACTGTTTTTT. Translated, it gives CASSPVFEKLFF. The rearrangement joins TRBV28 to TRBJ1-4; D uncertain. V lost 6 bases and J lost 7, with 9 bases in between. The V gene's germline CDR1 is MDHEN and CDR2 SYDVKM. This CDR3 spans 12 amino acids.

In its sample, this clone was seen once. The chain employs TRBV7-9 and TRBJ2-1; 11 bases fit TRBD2. Per the germline V gene, CDR1 is SEHNR and CDR2 is FQNEAQ (reference sequence). The CDR3 consists of 14 residues. After removal of 5 bases from V and 10 bases from J, the junction contained 7 bases not matched to a gene. The CDR3 DNA sequence: TGTGCCAGCAGCCCTCTTGGGACTAGCGGCGAGCAGTTCTTC. It translates to CASSPLGTSGEQFF.

The V gene is TRBV3-1 (or the pseudogene TRBV3-2), the J gene TRBJ2-7; 9 nucleotides match TRBD2. This CDR3 is 14 amino acids long. The germline V gene has CDR1 LGHDT and CDR2 YNNKEL (reference sequence). The junction had 7 bases not matched to a gene; V was cut back by 4 bases and J by 6 bases. CDR3 in amino acids: CASSPGLARIEQYF. CDR3 coding DNA: TGTGCCAGCAGCCCAGGACTAGCGAGGATCGAGCAGTACTTC.